This passage covers 3 T cell receptor beta chains from one sample sequenced in a study of T cells in localized non-small cell lung cancer. This table comes from immunoSEQ multiplex PCR, and its TCRdb copy is limited to in-frame clones, with some not included. The table shows approximately 80,000 clones, with around 81% occurring only once. Here the sequenced sample was peripheral blood, taken before any cancer treatment. These TCRs come from a female donor older than 55 with stage I lung adenocarcinoma.

This clone was seen once. The rearrangement joins TRBV7-8 to TRBJ1-2; D possibly corresponds to TRBD1 (5 bases). The CDR3 has 18 residues. The germline gives CDR1 SGHVS, CDR2 FQNEAQ. The V end was cut by 5 bases, the J end by 4 bases, with 26 bases between. CDR3 DNA sequence: TGTGCCAGCAGCCACTTCCCTTCCGTTCAGGGTCTGGGCTATGGCTACACCTTC. Its protein is CASSHFPSVQGLGYGYTF.

With respect to this clone: A far more abundant clone sits one base away, making this likely a read error. At the DNA level, this CDR3 is encoded by other sequences in the same sample as well. V gene TRBV5-1 combines with J gene TRBJ1-1, with D tentatively TRBD1 (5 bases). V was trimmed by 2 bases and J by 6 bases, leaving 14 bases between them. Germline V gene data show CDR1 as SGHRS and CDR2 as YFSETQ. The CDR3 runs 14 residues. In nucleotides, the CDR3 is TGCGCCAGCAGCTTCCGAAGTTGGGGCCCTGAAGCTTTCTTT. Its protein product is CASSFRSWGPEAFF.

This clone appeared a few times. As DNA, the CDR3 is TGTGCCAGCAGTCAAGGGGCCGGGTACCCAGATACGCAGTATTTT. As protein: CASSQGAGYPDTQYF. The chain combines TRBV7-8 with TRBJ2-3; possibly TRBD1 for D (5 bases). The germline CDR1 and CDR2 sequences are SGHVS and FQNEAQ. The CDR3 sequence is 15 residues long. V gave up 6 bases and J gave up 4 bases, with 17 bases separating them.